This entry concerns a single T cell receptor (beta chain). The authors drew ten milliliters of peripheral blood from each donor. This entry belongs to a study of blood T cells in healthy people across ages. Germline V CDR1 and CDR2: LGHNA, YNFKEQ. J gave up 7 bases and V 0 bases, and 10 bases lay outside the gene matches. CDR3 length: 16 amino acids. The use of a sample-barcoded 5' primer and a J-beta primer mix characterized a second PCR of about 6 to 11 cycles. TCRdb re-called the 5' RACE reads through MiXCR, storing one row per CDR3 protein. Of about 1.8 million distinct CDR3 sequences in the sample, approximately 50% were seen once.

The chain links TRBV4-2 to TRBJ2-5; the match to TRBD2 covers 8 bases. The TCR was taken from a woman in her thirties or forties in good health. The sequencing input was blood. In nucleotides, the CDR3 is TGTGCCAGCAGCCAAGATCATTCTGGCGGGGGGTTGACCCAGTACTTC. Translating it yields CASSQDHSGGGLTQYF.